This T cell receptor beta chain emerged from a study of cytomegalovirus exposure and HLA in healthy donors. Using immunoSEQ multiplex PCR, the repertoire was profiled, and TCRdb retains in-frame clones only, with some absent. The sample has some 270,000 clones, about 86% seen once. Germline CDR1 SEHNR, CDR2 FQNEAQ (reference sequence). V gave up 3 bases and J gave up 4 bases; unmatched junction bases: 11. This CDR3 contains 16 residues. The source material was PBMCs. V and J are TRBV7-9 and TRBJ1-2; TRBD1 matches at 7 bases. The clonotype comes from a woman aged 18-35 years in good health and CMV-seronegative. The CDR3 protein is CASSFLGTRDSYGYTF. For the CDR3, the DNA is TGTGCCAGCAGCTTCTTAGGGACCCGGGACAGCTATGGCTACACCTTC.